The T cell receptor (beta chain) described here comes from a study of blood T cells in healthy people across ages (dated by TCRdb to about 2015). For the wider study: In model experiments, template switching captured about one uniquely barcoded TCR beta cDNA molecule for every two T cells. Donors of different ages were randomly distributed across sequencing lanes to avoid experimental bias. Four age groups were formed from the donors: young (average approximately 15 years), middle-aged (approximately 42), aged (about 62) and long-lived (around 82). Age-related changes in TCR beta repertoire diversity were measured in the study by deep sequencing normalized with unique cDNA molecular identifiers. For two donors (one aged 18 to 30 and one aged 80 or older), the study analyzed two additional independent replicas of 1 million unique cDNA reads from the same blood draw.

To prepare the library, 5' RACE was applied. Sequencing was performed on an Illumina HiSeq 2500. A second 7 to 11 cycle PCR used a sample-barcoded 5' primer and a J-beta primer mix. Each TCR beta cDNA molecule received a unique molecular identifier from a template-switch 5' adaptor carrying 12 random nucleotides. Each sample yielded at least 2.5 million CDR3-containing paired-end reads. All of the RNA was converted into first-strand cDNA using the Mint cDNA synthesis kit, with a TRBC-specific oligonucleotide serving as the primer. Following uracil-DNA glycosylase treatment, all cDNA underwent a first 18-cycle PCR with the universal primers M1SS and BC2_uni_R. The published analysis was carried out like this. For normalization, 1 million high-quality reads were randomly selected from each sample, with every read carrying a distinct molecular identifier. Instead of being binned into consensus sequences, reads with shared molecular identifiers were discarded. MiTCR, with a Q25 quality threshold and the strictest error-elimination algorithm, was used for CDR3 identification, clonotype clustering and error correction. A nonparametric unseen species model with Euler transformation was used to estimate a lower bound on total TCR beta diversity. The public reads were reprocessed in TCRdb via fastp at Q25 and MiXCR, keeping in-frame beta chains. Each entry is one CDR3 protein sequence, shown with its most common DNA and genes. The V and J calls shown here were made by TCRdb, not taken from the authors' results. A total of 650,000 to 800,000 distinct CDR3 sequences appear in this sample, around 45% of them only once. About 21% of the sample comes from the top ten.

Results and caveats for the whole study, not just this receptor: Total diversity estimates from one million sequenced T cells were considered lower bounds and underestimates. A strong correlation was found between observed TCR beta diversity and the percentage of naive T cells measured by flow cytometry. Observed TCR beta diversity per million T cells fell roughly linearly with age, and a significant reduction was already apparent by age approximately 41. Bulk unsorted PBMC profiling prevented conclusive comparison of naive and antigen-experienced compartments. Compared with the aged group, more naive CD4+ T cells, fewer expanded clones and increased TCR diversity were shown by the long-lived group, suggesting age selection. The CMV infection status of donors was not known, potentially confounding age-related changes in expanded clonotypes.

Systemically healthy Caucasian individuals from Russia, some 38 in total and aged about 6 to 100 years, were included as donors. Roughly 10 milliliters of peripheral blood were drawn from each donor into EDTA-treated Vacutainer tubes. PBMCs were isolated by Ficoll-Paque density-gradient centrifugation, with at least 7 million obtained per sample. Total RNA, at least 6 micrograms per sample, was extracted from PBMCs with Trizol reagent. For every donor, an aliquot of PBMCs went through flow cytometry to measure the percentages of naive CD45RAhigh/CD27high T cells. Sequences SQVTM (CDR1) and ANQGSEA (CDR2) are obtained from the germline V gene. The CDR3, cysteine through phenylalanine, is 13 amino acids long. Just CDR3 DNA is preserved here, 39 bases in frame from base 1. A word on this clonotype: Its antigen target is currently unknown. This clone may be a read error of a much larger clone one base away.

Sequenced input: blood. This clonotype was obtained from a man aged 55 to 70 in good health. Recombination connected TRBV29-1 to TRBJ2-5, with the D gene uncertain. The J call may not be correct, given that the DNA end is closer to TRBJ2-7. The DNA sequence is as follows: TGCAGCGCTGTATTAGACACATACTACGAGCAGTACTTC. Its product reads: CSAVLDTYYEQYF.